This T cell receptor (beta chain) was profiled in a study of T cells in Graves' hyperthyroidism and ophthalmopathy. Study-wide results and caveats: Through a model of 13 V-J features, ophthalmopathy was separated from stable hyperthyroidism. Most clonotypes expanded in the thyroid (above 0.001) were also present in blood. Ophthalmopathy got predicted by the model a median approximately 6.3 months before its onset.

Trimming left V 3 bases short and J 3 bases short, with 12 bases between. Germline V gene data show CDR1 as ENHRY and CDR2 as SYGVKD. The CDR3 consists of 14 residues. This clonotype was seen repeatedly, ten times or more. Its specificity is unknown. Researchers amplified the TCR beta CDR3 regions from RNA transcripts. RT-PCR in the first round (using the HTBI primer set) targeted the TCR CDR3. Each CDR3 protein is one row after TCRdb ran MiXCR on the multiplex PCR reads. Here the sample spans more than 500,000 distinct CDR3 sequences, about 17% being singletons. This chain joins TRBV10-3 and TRBJ2-7, with D unresolved. Input material: blood. This clonotype originated in a woman aged 30 to 39 with Graves' hyperthyroidism. The CDR3 DNA reads TGTGCCATCAGTGACTCCAATGGGGTCTACGAGCAGTACTTC. The encoded protein is CAISDSNGVYEQYF.